The 7 T cell receptor beta chains in this list originate from one sample, sequenced in a study of T cell responses to AZD1222 COVID-19 vaccine. The data were produced by immunoSEQ multiplex PCR, yet TCRdb's version contains in-frame clones alone and is incomplete. Of approximately 120,000 clones listed, 90% are singletons. The sample here was peripheral blood, taken on day 0 of AZD1222 vaccination. The receptors here all came from an adult in good health.

The chain carries TRBV5-1 and TRBJ2-1; TRBD1 or TRBD2 may be the D gene (5 bases each). Germline V gives CDR1 SGHRS, CDR2 YFSETQ. Between the trimmed V and J ends, which lost 0 bases and 7 bases, there was a span of 8 bases. The CDR3 has 13 residues. The DNA of the CDR3 is TGCGCCAGCAGCTTGGTTGGGGGTAATGAGCAGTTCTTC. Encoded protein: CASSLVGGNEQFF.

The chain's CDR3 is CASSPLGVVAYNEQFF. The CDR3 DNA reads as TGTGCCAGCAGCCCCCTGGGAGTGGTAGCCTACAATGAGCAGTTCTTC. The V and J genes are TRBV11-3 and TRBJ2-1; the D gene is possibly TRBD2 (5 bases). V was clipped by 5 bases and J by 2 bases, with 16 bases between them. The CDR3 is 16 residues long. The germline V gene has CDR1 SGHNT and CDR2 YENEEA.

V and J are TRBV28 and TRBJ2-1, with a tentative D call TRBD2 (6 bases). V was cut by 6 bases and J by 3 bases, with 6 bases left in between. The CDR3 runs 12 residues. The germline CDR1 and CDR2 sequences are MDHEN and SYDVKM. This chain's CDR3 is CASSGGYNEQFF. The CDR3 DNA reads TGTGCCAGCAGCGGGGGCTACAATGAGCAGTTCTTC.

V usage is TRBV18 and J usage is TRBJ1-5, with 10 bases that match TRBD1. Germline-derived CDR1 and CDR2 are KGHSH and LQKENI. CDR3 length: 17 amino acids. Trimming removed 4 bases from V and 6 bases from J; junction bases left unmatched: 12. CDR3 sequence (DNA): TGTGCCAGCTCACTCGATTACCCGGGACAGGGGACTCAGCCCCAGCATTTT. Protein product: CASSLDYPGQGTQPQHF.

The chain has TRBV10-3 and TRBJ2-7; 13 bases align to TRBD2. The CDR3 runs 12 residues. Germline trimming cut 8 bases from V and 5 bases from J; bases unmatched to any gene: 0. Germline-derived CDR1 and CDR2 are ENHRY and SYGVKD. The CDR3 loop reads CAIGLAGDEQYF. The CDR3 DNA reads as TGTGCCATCGGACTAGCGGGAGACGAGCAGTACTTC.

The V and J genes are TRBV7-8 and TRBJ2-7; a possible D gene is TRBD2 (7 bases). Germline V gene data show CDR1 as SGHVS and CDR2 as FQNEAQ. This CDR3 is 13 amino acids long. The ends were cut back, 8 bases at V and 5 bases at J, with 16 bases in the middle. As DNA, the CDR3 is TGTGCCAGCGGCGGGGGCGCTCACCACGAGCAGTACTTC. Protein product: CASGGGAHHEQYF.

The chain employs TRBV27 and TRBJ2-2, with 11 bases fitting TRBD1. With 5 bases clipped from V and 4 bases from J, the junction kept 6 bases outside the gene matches. Germline CDR1 is MNHEY and CDR2 is SMNVEV (reference sequence). The CDR3 is made up of 16 amino acids. The CDR3 bases are TGTGCCAGCAGTCCCAGGACAGGGGGCTTCACCGGGGAGCTGTTTTTT. Translating gives CASSPRTGGFTGELFF.